Each of the 10 T cell receptor beta chains below was sequenced from the same sample in a study of T-cell reconstitution after alpha-beta-depleted transplantation in children. Unique molecular identifiers were incorporated into the prepared TCRbeta library. TCRdb ran MiXCR on the PCR reads and lists one entry per CDR3 protein. The sample consists of about 830,000 distinct CDR3 sequences, about 15% of them appearing once. This specimen was PBMCs, mostly from graft donor cells, taken 360 days after TCRalphabeta/CD19-depleted stem cell transplant. The origin of the receptors is a male patient younger than 18 who had a stem cell transplant for acute lymphoblastic leukemia, so the T cells may come from the graft donor.

This clonotype has ten or more counts. The chain links TRBV27 to TRBJ2-2; TRBD1 aligns across 8 bases. The CDR3 has 17 residues. The junction had 7 bases not matched to a gene; V was cut back by 4 bases and J by 0 bases. CDR1 is MNHEY and CDR2 is SMNVEV in the germline V gene (reference sequence). The DNA of the CDR3 is TGTGCCAGCAGTTCGATTCTACAGGGGGCGAACACCGGGGAGCTGTTTTTT. It specifies CASSSILQGANTGELFF.

The chain is built from TRBV5-5 and TRBJ2-5; 8 nucleotides agree with TRBD2. J was trimmed by 5 bases and V by 3 bases; bases with no gene match: 6. Germline V gene data show CDR1 as SGHKS and CDR2 as YYEKEE (reference sequence). CDR3 length equals 14 residues. DNA for the CDR3: TGTGCCAGCAGCTCCAGCGGGAGCCCCGAGACCCAGTACTTC. It codes for CASSSSGSPETQYF.

This clonotype was detected many times. The J gene is TRBJ2-2, the V gene TRBV27, with 11 bases fitting TRBD2. The germline gives CDR1 MNHEY, CDR2 SMNVEV (reference sequence). There are 17 residues in the CDR3. Trimming removed 7 bases from V and 4 bases from J; junction bases left unmatched: 11. The CDR3: CASNVLAGVYFTGELFF. The DNA of the CDR3 is TGTGCCAGCAACGTACTAGCGGGAGTGTACTTCACCGGGGAGCTGTTTTTT.

V gene TRBV29-1 combines with J gene TRBJ2-7; 10 bases align to TRBD1. Losses at the gene ends were 3 bases for V and 5 bases for J; bases not matched to a gene: 7. CDR3 size: 14 residues. CDR1 and CDR2 (germline): SQVTM, ANQGSEA. CDR3 protein: CSVDPGQGLDEQYF. The CDR3 DNA follows: TGCAGCGTTGATCCGGGACAGGGGTTAGACGAGCAGTACTTC.

The rearrangement uses TRBV10-2 and TRBJ2-1; D remains unclear. There are 11 residues in the CDR3. Trimming cost V 2 bases and J 10 bases, with 6 bases left between them. Germline CDR1 and CDR2: WSHSY and SAAADI. The CDR3 here is CASSEPLEQFF. The DNA of the CDR3 is TGCGCCAGCAGTGAGCCTTTAGAGCAGTTCTTC.

This clonotype showed up just a few times. The V and J genes are TRBV29-1 and TRBJ2-5; no clear D gene. V gave up 6 bases and J gave up 2 bases, with 13 bases separating them. The CDR3 is made up of 13 amino acids. The germline gives CDR1 SQVTM, CDR2 ANQGSEA. CDR3 sequence reads: CSVAPGSQETQYF. The CDR3 DNA is TGCAGCGTCGCCCCTGGATCGCAAGAGACCCAGTACTTC. Filled out from reference TRBV29-1 and TRBJ2-5, the complete variable domain reads SAVISQKPSRDICQRGTSLTIQCQVDSQVTMMFWYRQQPGQSLTLIATANQGSEATYESGFVIDKFPISRPNLTFSTLTVSNMSPEDSSIYLCSVAPGSQETQYFGPGTRLLVL.

This clonotype was counted ten times or more. The chain carries TRBV12-3 or TRBV12-4 and TRBJ2-2, with D tentatively TRBD1 (6 bases). The CDR3 is 14 residues long. Trimming left V 2 bases short and J 5 bases short, with 9 bases between. The CDR3 loop is CASSLWTATGELFF. In DNA, the CDR3 is TGTGCCAGCAGTTTATGGACAGCTACCGGGGAGCTGTTTTTT.

The chain is built from TRBV6-6 and TRBJ2-3; D is unresolved. V shed 2 bases and J shed 0 bases, with 9 bases lying between them. Per germline, CDR1 MNHNY and CDR2 SVGAGI (reference sequence). This CDR3 has 15 residues. The CDR3 region has the DNA TGTGCCAGCAGTTACCGACGTGATAGCACAGATACGCAGTATTTT. Amino acids: CASSYRRDSTDTQYF.

V gene TRBV3-1 combines with J gene TRBJ2-3; D is possibly TRBD2 (6 bases). Germline CDR1 and CDR2: LGHDT and YNNKEL (reference sequence). Trimming pared 0 bases from V and 6 bases from J, leaving 16 bases between. The CDR3 totals 16 residues. The CDR3 here is CASSQDLAGRGDTQYF. In DNA, the CDR3 is TGTGCCAGCAGCCAAGATCTCGCGGGACGGGGGGATACGCAGTATTTT.

In nucleotides, the CDR3 is TGTGCCACCAGCAGAGATCAGGGAATGAACACTGAAGCTTTCTTT. It is translated as CATSRDQGMNTEAFF. This sequence joins TRBV15 and TRBJ1-1; possibly TRBD1 for D (5 bases). The CDR3 runs to 15 residues. The germline V and J ends were trimmed by 0 bases and 0 bases, with 8 bases remaining between them. From germline, CDR1 is LNHNV and CDR2 YYDKDF (reference sequence).